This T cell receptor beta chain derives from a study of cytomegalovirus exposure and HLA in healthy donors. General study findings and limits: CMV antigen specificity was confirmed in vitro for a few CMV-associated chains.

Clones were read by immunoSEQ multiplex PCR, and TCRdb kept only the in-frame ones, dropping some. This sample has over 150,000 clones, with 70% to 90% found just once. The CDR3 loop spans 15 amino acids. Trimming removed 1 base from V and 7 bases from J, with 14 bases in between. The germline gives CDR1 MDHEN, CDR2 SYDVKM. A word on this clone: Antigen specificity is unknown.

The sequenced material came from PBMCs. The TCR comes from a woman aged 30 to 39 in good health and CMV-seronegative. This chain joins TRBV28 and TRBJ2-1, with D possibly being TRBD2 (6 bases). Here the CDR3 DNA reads TGTGCCAGCAGTTTATCTGCGACGGGGGTGAATGAGCAGTTCTTC. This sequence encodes CASSLSATGVNEQFF.